Listed here are 3 T cell receptor beta chains from one sample, sequenced in a study of blood T cell repertoires in COVID-19. Assay used: immunoSEQ multiplex PCR; TCRdb lists only in-frame clones, some missing. The table records 200,000 to 250,000 clones, almost 85% of them present only once. The sequenced sample was peripheral blood. The receptors here all came from a woman aged 70-85 years with COVID-19, enrolled during active disease.

The chain employs TRBV6-2 or TRBV6-3 and TRBJ2-3; 7 bases fit TRBD2. This CDR3 has 15 residues. The trim removed 6 bases at V and 0 bases at J, leaving 6 bases unmatched. Germline V lookup: CDR1 MNHEY, CDR2 SVGEGT. CDR3 sequence reads: CASSHRGVSTDTQYF. The DNA for the CDR3 is TGTGCCAGCAGCCACCGGGGGGTTAGCACAGATACGCAGTATTTT.

The chain carries TRBV15 and TRBJ2-2; 9 nucleotides agree with TRBD1. The J segment lost 3 bases and the V segment lost 5 bases, leaving 4 bases of the junction unmatched. The CDR3 spans 15 residues. Germline V gives CDR1 LNHNV, CDR2 YYDKDF (reference sequence). The CDR3, as DNA: TGTGCCACCAGCTCCTGGACAGGGGACACCGGGGAGCTGTTTTTT. Translated, it gives CATSSWTGDTGELFF.

The V call is TRBV9, the J call TRBJ1-2; unclear D gene. The V end lost 0 bases, the J end lost 8 bases, and 11 bases lay between the germline ends. This CDR3 comprises 13 residues. Germline V gives CDR1 SGDLS, CDR2 YYNGEE. The CDR3 sequence: CASSVALTGGYTF. DNA of the CDR3: TGTGCCAGCAGCGTAGCTTTGACGGGGGGCTACACCTTC.